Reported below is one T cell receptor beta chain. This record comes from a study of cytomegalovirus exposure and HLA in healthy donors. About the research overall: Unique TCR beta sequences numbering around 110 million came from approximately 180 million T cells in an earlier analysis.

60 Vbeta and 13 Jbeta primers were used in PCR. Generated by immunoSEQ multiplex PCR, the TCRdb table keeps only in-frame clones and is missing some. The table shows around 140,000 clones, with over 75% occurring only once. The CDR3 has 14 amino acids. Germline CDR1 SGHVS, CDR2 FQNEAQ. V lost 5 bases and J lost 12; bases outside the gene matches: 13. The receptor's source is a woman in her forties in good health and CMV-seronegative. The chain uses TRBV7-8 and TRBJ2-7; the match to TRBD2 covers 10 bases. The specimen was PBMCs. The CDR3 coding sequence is TGTGCCAGCAGCCCATGGGGGACTAGCGTTCGGCCGTACTTC. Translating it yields CASSPWGTSVRPYF.